This T cell receptor (beta chain) was profiled in a study of PD-L1 blockade in urothelial cancer. Study-level information: At some point between 2013 and 2014 therapy began: atezolizumab 1,200 mg intravenously every 3 weeks. A median blood sample held approximately 150,000 T cells and around 80,000 unique TCRs. Analyses were performed on blood at 3 weeks after treatment start (the second dose) and at 6 weeks. Study outcomes and limitations: Tumor-associated TCR clones expanded more in blood at 3 weeks in patients with durable benefit.

As to time point: pretreatment peripheral blood. Sequencing was performed with immunoSEQ multiplex PCR; in TCRdb, only in-frame clones are kept and a portion is missing. The sample holds 84,000 or so clones, more than 70% seen once. Of note for this clone: Its antigen is as yet unknown.

V shed 3 bases and J shed 4 bases, with 10 bases lying between them. The germline V gene has CDR1 LNHDA and CDR2 SQIVND (reference sequence). This CDR3 is 13 amino acids long. The clonotype was recovered from a man aged 55-75 years with urothelial cancer. The sequencing here drew on PBMCs, taken around atezolizumab (anti-PD-L1) treatment. This chain joins TRBV19 and TRBJ2-7, with D uncertain. The CDR3 loop reads CASSIFGRYEQYF. The CDR3 region has the DNA TGTGCCAGTAGTATTTTTGGCAGGTACGAGCAGTACTTC.